This T cell receptor (beta chain) comes out of a study of identical twins. Whole-study results and caveats: Compared with unrelated sharing, twin-shared out-of-frame alpha sequences had more low-probability sequences. The study based its conclusions on cross-sectional statistical analysis and did not follow the same donors. Where beta out-of-frame sequences were concerned, excess twin sharing was weaker.

Unique molecular identifiers were present on cDNA, and template switching added a universal primer site. TCRdb analysed the 5' RACE reads with MiXCR anew, one entry per CDR3 protein. The table records approximately 600,000 distinct CDR3 sequences, under 8.5% of them present only once. Germline V CDR1 and CDR2: SGHVS, FQNEAQ. V was clipped by 4 bases and J by 7 bases, with 16 bases between them. This CDR3 has 14 residues. This clonotype was recorded a few times. Its antigen is as yet unknown. The same data also went into a second study, on yellow fever vaccine responses in identical twins.

Sequenced sample: PBMCs. V and J are TRBV7-8 and TRBJ2-5; weak D call: TRBD1 (6 bases). This TCR came from a woman in her late teens or twenties in good health. The CDR3, as DNA: TGTGCCAGCAGCTCTCTGCTGGGGGCGGCGACCCAGTACTTC. Amino acid sequence: CASSSLLGAATQYF.